The 28 T cell receptor beta chains presented below share a single source sample, sequenced in a study of blood T cells in healthy people across ages. Combining a sample-barcoded 5' primer with a J-beta primer mix, a second PCR ran for roughly 7 to 12 cycles. Using its own MiXCR run on the 5' RACE reads, TCRdb lists one record per CDR3 protein. The profile shows fewer than 2,000,000 distinct CDR3 sequences, approximately 40% of them singletons. The source material was blood. The receptors were gathered from a human donor in good health.

The chain is built from TRBV20-1 and TRBJ2-1; 10 bases line up with TRBD2. The V gene end was trimmed by 4 bases and the J gene end by 4 bases; junction bases not matched to a gene: 4. Germline lookup yields CDR1 DFQATT and CDR2 SNEGSKA (reference sequence). CDR3 length: 14 residues. DNA of the CDR3: TGCAGTGCTAAGCCTAGCGGGGGTTACAATGAGCAGTTCTTC. Its protein product is CSAKPSGGYNEQFF.

The chain uses TRBV20-1 and TRBJ2-1, with D hard to call. CDR1 and CDR2 (germline): DFQATT, SNEGSKA (reference sequence). V lost 6 bases, J lost 3 bases, and 15 bases lay in between. The CDR3 covers 14 residues. The CDR3 here is CSARTIDSYNEQFF. The CDR3 DNA follows: TGCAGTGCGCGTACCATAGATAGCTACAATGAGCAGTTCTTC.

V is TRBV14 and J is TRBJ1-2, with D uncertain. CDR1 is SGHDN, CDR2 FVKESK, per germline. V lost 1 base and J 6 bases, leaving 9 bases between the germline ends. CDR3 size: 13 residues. CDR3 residues: CASSQGADHGYTF. The CDR3 DNA reads as TGTGCCAGCAGCCAAGGGGCGGATCATGGCTACACCTTC. The full variable domain, completed using reference TRBV14 and TRBJ1-2, is EAGVTQFPSHSVIEKGQTVTLRCDPISGHDNLYWYRRVMGKEIKFLLHFVKESKQDESGMPNNRFLAERTGGTYSTLKVQPAELEDSGVYFCASSQGADHGYTFGSGTRLTVV.

V gene TRBV20-1 combines with J gene TRBJ2-5; possibly TRBD1 for D (5 bases). The CDR3 spans 16 residues. CDR1 is DFQATT and CDR2 is SNEGSKA in the germline V gene (reference sequence). V was trimmed by 1 base and J by 1 base, leaving 16 bases between them. DNA for the CDR3: TGCAGTGCTAGAGGGGCCACCGACAGCCTCCAAGAGACCCAGTACTTC. It codes for CSARGATDSLQETQYF.

The chain employs TRBV4-3 and TRBJ1-6, with 8 bases matching TRBD1. CDR1 LGHNA and CDR2 YSLEER come from the germline V gene. The junction had 5 bases not matched to a gene; V was cut back by 0 bases and J by 7 bases. The length of the CDR3 is 16 residues. The CDR3, as DNA: TGCGCCAGCAGCCAAGAAGTCAACAGGGGGAATTCACCCCTCCACTTT. Its protein is CASSQEVNRGNSPLHF.

The chain is built from TRBV6-1 and TRBJ2-3, with D tentatively TRBD2 (6 bases). V lost 7 bases to trimming and J lost 5 bases, with 13 bases between them. Germline CDR1 is MNHNS and CDR2 is SASEGT. This CDR3 has 13 residues. CDR3 protein: CASTARGLDTQYF. The CDR3 DNA reads as TGTGCCAGCACCGCCCGGGGGTTAGATACGCAGTATTTT.

The chain links TRBV28 to TRBJ2-7, with 9 nucleotides matching TRBD1. CDR1 is MDHEN, CDR2 SYDVKM, per germline. The CDR3 totals 14 residues. The trim removed 6 bases at V and 5 bases at J, leaving 8 bases unmatched. CDR3 sequence: CASSLDRGFDEQYF. The CDR3 DNA reads as TGTGCCAGCAGCTTGGACAGGGGTTTCGACGAGCAGTACTTC.

This rearrangement joins TRBV11-3 to TRBJ2-7; D possibly uses TRBD1 or TRBD2 (5 bases each). The length of the CDR3 is 15 residues. The germline CDR1 and CDR2 sequences are SGHNT and YENEEA. Trimming left V 0 bases short and J 3 bases short, with 12 bases between. CDR3 coding DNA: TGTGCCAGCAGCTTAGATGGGGCTAGCTGCTACGAGCAGTACTTC. It specifies CASSLDGASCYEQYF.

There are a few counts of this clonotype. The V and J genes are TRBV20-1 and TRBJ1-1; TRBD1 agrees at 11 bases. The CDR3 loop spans 12 amino acids. V shed 7 bases and J 5 bases; nucleotides not matched to a gene: 3. Per the germline V gene, CDR1 is DFQATT and CDR2 is SNEGSKA (reference sequence). For the CDR3, the DNA is TGCAGTGGGACAGGGGGCGTAACTGAAGCTTTCTTT. Its translation is CSGTGGVTEAFF.

This clonotype was counted only a few times. The chain couples TRBV6-6 to TRBJ1-2; a possible D gene is TRBD1 (5 bases). Germline V lookup: CDR1 MNHNY, CDR2 SVGAGI (reference sequence). CDR3 length equals 17 residues. Between the trimmed V and J ends, which lost 2 bases and 0 bases, there was a span of 16 bases. CDR3 coding DNA: TGTGCCAGCAGTTACGGGGAGGGGACCGAAGCTAACTATGGCTACACCTTC. This gives the protein CASSYGEGTEANYGYTF.

The chain carries TRBV29-1 and TRBJ1-2; TRBD1 matches at 9 bases. With V trimmed by 5 bases and J by 8 bases, 18 bases remained unmatched. Per germline, CDR1 SQVTM and CDR2 ANQGSEA. The length of the CDR3 is 16 residues. CDR3 sequence reads: CSVPEGQGYSVYGYTF. The CDR3 nucleotides are TGCAGCGTTCCAGAGGGACAGGGTTACTCTGTTTACGGCTACACCTTC.

This clonotype has just a few counts. The chain has TRBV6-5 and TRBJ1-5; 7 bases align to TRBD1. Per the germline V gene, CDR1 is MNHEY and CDR2 is SVGAGI. The CDR3 covers 14 residues. The V and J ends lost 6 bases and 5 bases, in that order; junction bases with no gene match: 7. CDR3 protein: CASSKQGRDQPQHF. The CDR3, as DNA: TGTGCCAGCAGCAAACAGGGGAGGGATCAGCCCCAGCATTTT.

The genes are TRBV7-2 and TRBJ2-7; 8 bases fit TRBD1. CDR1 is SGHTA and CDR2 is FQGNSA in the germline V gene. The CDR3 totals 17 residues. Unmatched junction bases numbered 11, after V lost 1 base and J lost 3 bases. DNA of the CDR3: TGTGCCAGCAGCTTAGTGGGTCCCGGGACAGGTGACTACGAGCAGTACTTC. This translates into CASSLVGPGTGDYEQYF.

About this clonotype itself: It is likely a read error, because the conserved phenylalanine at the end of the CDR3 is missing. This sequence joins TRBV9 and TRBJ2-5; D unresolved. Trimming stripped 0 bases from V and 5 bases from J, with 14 bases between. Germline lookup yields CDR1 SGDLS and CDR2 YYNGEE. This CDR3 is built from 15 residues. This CDR3 reads CASSVVASVRETQYL. DNA of the CDR3: TGTGCCAGCAGCGTAGTTGCTAGTGTTAGGGAGACCCAGTACTTA.

There are many counts of this clonotype. The CDR3 DNA reads TGTGCCAGCAGGTCGGGGGGCTACGAGCAGTACTTC. Its protein product is CASRSGGYEQYF. The rearrangement joins TRBV6-2 or TRBV6-3 to TRBJ2-7; 7 bases are a match to TRBD2. The germline CDR1 and CDR2 sequences are MNHEY and SVGEGT. Germline trimming cut 6 bases from V and 3 bases from J; bases unmatched to any gene: 2. This CDR3 is built from 12 residues.

The chain employs TRBV6-1 and TRBJ1-5; D gene ambiguous. The germline V and J ends were trimmed by 2 bases and 0 bases, with 8 bases remaining between them. Germline lookup yields CDR1 MNHNS and CDR2 SASEGT. This CDR3 is 15 amino acids long. In DNA form, the CDR3 reads TGTGCCAGCAGTGAACAGGAGATTAGCAATCAGCCCCAGCATTTT. Protein: CASSEQEISNQPQHF.

V is TRBV7-2 and J is TRBJ1-6; 8 bases agree with TRBD1. The CDR3 is made up of 15 amino acids. The germline V gene encodes CDR1 SGHTA and CDR2 FQGNSA. Germline trimming cut 1 base from V and 7 bases from J; bases unmatched to any gene: 3. The CDR3 DNA is TGTGCCAGCAGCTTAGAAGCAGGGGGCAATTCACCCCTCCACTTT. This gives the protein CASSLEAGGNSPLHF.

This clonotype has more than one count but fewer than ten. V and J are TRBV5-1 and TRBJ2-5; D is unresolved. The last part of the DNA fits TRBJ2-7 better; the J call may be wrong. This CDR3 contains 11 residues. Looked up from germline, CDR1 is SGHRS and CDR2 is YFSETQ. The CDR3 is CASREESEQYF. The CDR3 nucleotides are TGCGCCAGCAGGGAAGAAAGCGAGCAGTACTTC.

Regarding this clonotype: The final CDR3 position lacks the conserved phenylalanine or tryptophan, pointing to a likely read error. The J gene is TRBJ2-3, the V gene TRBV12-3 or TRBV12-4; D unclear. Trimming stripped 3 bases from V and 2 bases from J, with 3 bases between. The CDR3 length is 12 residues. CDR3 sequence: CASSFPTDTQYS. The CDR3 DNA follows: TGTGCCAGCAGTTTTCCCACAGATACGCAGTATTCT.

The chain links TRBV20-1 to TRBJ2-7; the D is unclear. The V end lost 6 bases, the J end lost 0 bases, and 15 bases lay between the germline ends. This CDR3 has 14 residues. The germline V gene has CDR1 DFQATT and CDR2 SNEGSKA (reference sequence). Written as DNA, the CDR3 is TGCAGTGCCAAGGAGCCGGGCTACTCCTACGAGCAGTACTTC. It is translated as CSAKEPGYSYEQYF.

The chain carries TRBV4-3 and TRBJ2-7; 7 nucleotides match TRBD1. This CDR3 has 14 amino acids. The germline V gene has CDR1 LGHNA and CDR2 YSLEER. V gave up 1 base and J gave up 6 bases; unmatched junction bases: 6. The CDR3 region has the DNA TGCGCCAGCAGCCAAGGACAGGGACGAGCCGAGCAGTACTTC. Translation: CASSQGQGRAEQYF.

This clonotype came up a few times. The V gene is TRBV29-1, the J gene TRBJ1-2; D is undetermined. Germline V gene data show CDR1 as SQVTM and CDR2 as ANQGSEA. V lost 6 bases to trimming and J lost 0 bases, with 11 bases between them. The CDR3 loop spans 13 amino acids. For the CDR3, the DNA is TGCAGCGTGCACCCTTTAGCTAACTATGGCTACACCTTC. Its translation: CSVHPLANYGYTF. Drawing the rest from reference TRBV29-1 and TRBJ1-2, the complete variable domain is SAVISQKPSRDICQRGTSLTIQCQVDSQVTMMFWYRQQPGQSLTLIATANQGSEATYESGFVIDKFPISRPNLTFSTLTVSNMSPEDSSIYLCSVHPLANYGYTFGSGTRLTVV.

The J gene is TRBJ2-6, the V gene TRBV10-3; no firm D call. The germline V gene has CDR1 ENHRY and CDR2 SYGVKD. V was shortened by 8 bases and J by 4 bases, with 9 bases between the two germline ends. The CDR3 loop spans 13 amino acids. CDR3 sequence (DNA): TGTGCCATCCAGACGTTAGGGGCCAACGTCCTGACTTTC. This encodes CAIQTLGANVLTF.

This clonotype appeared a few times. This chain links TRBV5-1 with TRBJ2-7, with D maybe TRBD1 (6 bases). The CDR3 length is 15 residues. Trimming cost V 2 bases and J 0 bases, with 12 bases left between them. Germline CDR1 and CDR2: SGHRS and YFSETQ. CDR3 loop: CASSFNGDNSYEQYF. The CDR3 coding sequence is TGCGCCAGCAGCTTCAACGGGGACAACTCCTACGAGCAGTACTTC.

The V and J genes are TRBV5-1 and TRBJ2-7; 8 bases map to TRBD1. V was pared by 3 bases and J by 5 bases, with 7 bases of the junction left unmatched. The CDR3 spans 14 residues. Germline V gene data show CDR1 as SGHRS and CDR2 as YFSETQ. CDR3 DNA: TGCGCCAGCAGCTCAGGACAGGGTCGTCACGAGCAGTACTTC. Translating it yields CASSSGQGRHEQYF.

This clonotype showed up many times. The chain recombines TRBV7-2 with TRBJ2-5, with 9 nucleotides matching TRBD1. The J segment lost 5 bases and the V segment lost 5 bases, leaving 3 bases of the junction unmatched. This CDR3 is built from 13 residues. Germline V gene lookup returns CDR1 SGHTA and CDR2 FQGNSA. CDR3 coding DNA: TGTGCCAGCAGCCGTGGACAGGGGGAGACCCAGTACTTC. It translates to CASSRGQGETQYF.

V is TRBV6-2 or TRBV6-3 and J is TRBJ1-2; D not resolved. The CDR3 is 14 amino acids. Germline loops: CDR1 MNHEY, CDR2 SVGEGT. V was shortened by 2 bases and J by 0 bases, with 7 bases between the two germline ends. In DNA, the CDR3 is TGTGCCAGCAGTTACCAGGCAGCTAACTATGGCTACACCTTC. Translation: CASSYQAANYGYTF.

This rearrangement joins TRBV27 to TRBJ1-1; 7 positions match TRBD1. V trimming: 2 bases; J trimming: 5 bases; junction bases outside the gene matches: 5. Germline V gene lookup returns CDR1 MNHEY and CDR2 SMNVEV (reference sequence). This CDR3 has 14 amino acids. The CDR3 bases are TGTGCCAGCAGTTTAAGAGGGGACAGTACTGAAGCTTTCTTT. Its translation is CASSLRGDSTEAFF.